This record covers a single TCR beta chain. The entry originates in a study of blood T cell repertoires in COVID-19. Study summary: Acute and convalescent COVID-19 samples came from the United States, Italy and Spain.

Looked up from germline, CDR1 is MGHRA and CDR2 is YSYEKL. The CDR3 sequence is 15 residues long. After removal of 2 bases from V and 6 bases from J, the junction contained 5 bases not matched to a gene. TCRdb's table, derived via immunoSEQ multiplex PCR, lists solely in-frame clones and lacks some. The sample has hundreds of thousands of clones; approximately 90% are singletons. This TCR derives from a woman under 30 with acute or convalescent COVID-19. The specimen sequenced was peripheral blood. The genes are TRBV4-1 and TRBJ2-1; TRBD2 agrees at 9 bases. For the CDR3, the DNA is TGCGCCAGCAGCCAACAAATAGCGGGGGCCAATGAGCAGTTCTTC. Residues: CASSQQIAGANEQFF.